The present T cell receptor (beta chain) was sequenced within a study of early T cells in non-severe SARS-CoV-2 infection. Study at large: Sequencing of bulk RNA from unsorted whole blood was done, without chain pairing.

Germline V gene sequence: CDR1 GTSNPN, CDR2 SVGIG (reference sequence). V was pared by 2 bases and J by 8 bases, with 12 bases between. CDR3 length: 12 amino acids. This clonotype showed up many times. Unique molecular identifiers tagged individual cDNA molecules. TCRdb re-called the 5' RACE reads with MiXCR, one entry per CDR3 protein. The sample holds 35,000 to 45,000 distinct CDR3 sequences; 5% to 6.5% are singletons and the top ten take approximately 30%. Sequencing was performed on whole blood. The chain employs TRBV30 and TRBJ1-2, with a possible D match to TRBD1 (5 bases). This clonotype was obtained from an adult who was a healthcare worker with PCR-confirmed SARS-CoV-2 infection or an uninfected control (not recorded which). CDR3 loop: CAWSKQPGGYTF. The CDR3, as DNA: TGTGCCTGGAGTAAACAGCCAGGGGGCTACACCTTC.